This T cell receptor beta chain was identified during a study of blood T cell repertoires in COVID-19. Study as a whole: Samples of COVID-19 (acute and convalescent) were obtained from the United States, Italy and Spain. The analysed material was cDNA or gDNA that came from T cells, B-cell-depleted T cells, or PBMCs.

Per the study methods: Quantification of nucleated cells was approximated via reference gene primer amplification. Measured with immunoSEQ multiplex PCR; TCRdb has only the in-frame clones, and not every one. V, J and clone size are those of that table, while D and trimming were read from the DNA. This table has 130,000 or so clones, about 89% appearing once. This receptor was obtained from a man aged 50 or older with active or convalescent COVID-19. Sequencing used peripheral blood.

CDR3 protein: CASSLEGGEGTDTQYF. The DNA of the CDR3 is TGCGCCAGCAGCTTGGAAGGGGGAGAAGGCACAGATACGCAGTATTTT. The J gene is TRBJ2-3, the V gene TRBV5-1; a possible D gene is TRBD1 (6 bases). The CDR3 has 16 amino acids. V gave up 0 bases and J gave up 1 base, with 12 bases separating them. The germline V gene has CDR1 SGHRS and CDR2 YFSETQ.